This is a list of T cell receptor beta chains from one sample in a study of blood T cell repertoires in COVID-19. The data were produced by immunoSEQ multiplex PCR, yet TCRdb's version contains in-frame clones alone and is incomplete. The data show roughly 50,000 clones, 84% seen once. Input material: peripheral blood. The receptors shown here come from a man in his fifties with acute or convalescent COVID-19. Each CDR3 is given with its conserved first and last residue. The order of the fields is CDR3 DNA, CDR3 protein, D gene, V gene, clone size, J gene. A D gene is named only where the DNA matches it firmly. Some rows have no size entry. The others give once, few or many, or a class for an expanded clone.

TGTGCCAGCAGCTATGGGCAGGGGCAGTTAAAATCGGTTGGCTACACCTTC | CASSYGQGQLKSVGYTF | - | TRBV13 | - | TRBJ1-2
TGCGCCAGCAGTGTCCGGGACAGGGGATACGAGCAGTACTTC | CASSVRDRGYEQYF | TRBD1 | TRBV23-1 | - | TRBJ2-7
TGTGCCATCAGTGAGACCATCGACATGTACAATGAGCAGTTCTTC | CAISETIDMYNEQFF | - | TRBV10-3 | - | TRBJ2-1
TGTGCCATCAGTGCCAAAGACAGGGTCACCGGGGAGCTGTTTTTT | CAISAKDRVTGELFF | TRBD1 | TRBV10-3 | - | TRBJ2-2
TGTGCCACCAGCAGATCAGGGACAGGGGGCACAGATACGCAGTATTTT | CATSRSGTGGTDTQYF | TRBD1 | TRBV15 | - | TRBJ2-3
TGTGCCAGCAGACCGAAGGGACTAGCGGGTCTCAATGAGCAGTTCTTC | CASRPKGLAGLNEQFF | TRBD2 | TRBV7-9 | - | TRBJ2-1
TGTGCCAGCAGTCTCGATGTAGGGCGGGGAACTGAAGCTTTCTTT | CASSLDVGRGTEAFF | - | TRBV7-9 | - | TRBJ1-1
TGTGCCATCAGTAAGCCCCCCTTAGGACAGGGCTTGAACACTGAAGCTTTCTTT | CAISKPPLGQGLNTEAFF | TRBD1 | TRBV10-3 | - | TRBJ1-1
TGCAGTGCTAGTGGGGGACTAGCGGGAGGGAATGAGCAGTTCTTC | CSASGGLAGGNEQFF | TRBD2 | TRBV20-1 | - | TRBJ2-1
TGTGCCAGTAGTACCCCGGACTACCCCTACGAGCAGTACTTC | CASSTPDYPYEQYF | - | TRBV19 | - | TRBJ2-7
TGCGCCAGCAGCTTAGGCGACTCTAAGGAGACCCAGTACTTC | CASSLGDSKETQYF | - | TRBV5-1 | - | TRBJ2-5
TGTGCCAGCAGCTTCCTAGCGGGGGGCAAAGATACGCAGTATTTT | CASSFLAGGKDTQYF | TRBD2 | TRBV7-8 | once | TRBJ2-3
TGTGCCAGCAGCCCGGCAGGGTACGAATATAATTCACCCCTCCACTTT | CASSPAGYEYNSPLHF | - | TRBV3-1/TRBV3-2 | - | TRBJ1-6
TGTGCCAGCACCCCCTCCCCCGGGACAGGGGGTGGTGAGCAGTTCTTC | CASTPSPGTGGGEQFF | TRBD1 | TRBV5-6 | few | TRBJ2-1
TGTGCCAGCAGCTCCCCCGGGACAGGGGGCTACGAGCAGTACTTC | CASSSPGTGGYEQYF | TRBD1 | TRBV7-9 | once | TRBJ2-7
TGTGCCAGCAGTTTATCGGGCCAGGGCTATGGCTACACCTTC | CASSLSGQGYGYTF | - | TRBV27 | - | TRBJ1-2
TGTGCCAGCAGCCTGGGACAGCTGATCAGGACTAACTATGGCTACACCTTC | CASSLGQLIRTNYGYTF | TRBD1 | TRBV5-4 | - | TRBJ1-2
TGTGCCACCAACGCAACAAGACAGGGGGCTAGGGAAAAACTGTTTTTT | CATNATRQGAREKLFF | TRBD1 | TRBV24-1 | - | TRBJ1-4
TGTGCCAGCAGCTTCGAGCAGGGCGGGGCCAACGTCCTGACTTTC | CASSFEQGGANVLTF | - | TRBV7-9 | - | TRBJ2-6
TGTGCCAGCAGCGAACAGGGACAGTATGGCTACACCTTC | CASSEQGQYGYTF | TRBD1 | TRBV11-2 | - | TRBJ1-2
TGTGCCAGCAGCTATCGGGTGACAGGGACGAATGGAAAACTGTTTTTT | CASSYRVTGTNGKLFF | TRBD1 | TRBV5-6 | - | TRBJ1-4
TGTGCCAGCAGTTTATCGACTCAGGGGGCCGCCTATACTTCACCCCTCCACTTT | CASSLSTQGAAYTSPLHF | TRBD1 | TRBV27 | - | TRBJ1-6
TGTGCCAGCAGTGGTTCAGGGGTCTACAATGAGCAGTTCTTC | CASSGSGVYNEQFF | - | TRBV2 | - | TRBJ2-1
TGTGCCAGCAGCTTGGAACGGGGGGAGACCCAGTACTTC | CASSLERGETQYF | - | TRBV5-6 | - | TRBJ2-5
TGCGCCAGCAGCCAAGGGGCTAGCGGGGTCCAAGAGACCCAGTACTTC | CASSQGASGVQETQYF | TRBD2 | TRBV4-1 | - | TRBJ2-5
TGTGCCAGTGCAGGGACTAGCTCCGGAGAGACCCAGTACTTC | CASAGTSSGETQYF | TRBD2 | TRBV25-1 | once | TRBJ2-5
TGTGCCAGCAGCTTTAGCGGGAGTGTCTACGAGCAGTACTTC | CASSFSGSVYEQYF | TRBD2 | TRBV11-2 | - | TRBJ2-7
TGTGCCAGCAGTGAAGCCGAGACAGGGGCTCAGCCCCAGCATTTT | CASSEAETGAQPQHF | TRBD1 | TRBV6-1 | - | TRBJ1-5
TGTGCCAGCAGCTCCGGGACAGGGGCCTTCTCTGGAAACACCATATATTTT | CASSSGTGAFSGNTIYF | TRBD1 | TRBV5-4 | - | TRBJ1-3
TGTGCCAGCAGAAGGACAGGGGATAATGAAAAACTGTTTTTT | CASRRTGDNEKLFF | TRBD1 | TRBV14 | medium-sized | TRBJ1-4
TGTGCCAGCCACAGGGGGCTGGGTCAGCCCCAGCATTTT | CASHRGLGQPQHF | TRBD1 | TRBV6-5 | - | TRBJ1-5
TGTGCCAGCAGCCAAGGGACTAGCTCCGACAATGAGCAGTTCTTC | CASSQGTSSDNEQFF | TRBD2 | TRBV14 | - | TRBJ2-1
TGCGCCAGCAGCCGTGGACAGGGAGAAGTGTACACCTTC | CASSRGQGEVYTF | TRBD1 | TRBV4-1 | - | TRBJ1-2
TGTGCCAGCAGACTGATACTAGCGGGAGGGCCAGATACGCAGTATTTT | CASRLILAGGPDTQYF | TRBD2 | TRBV6-6 | - | TRBJ2-3
TGTGCCAGCAGCGTACAGGGGCCCTCTCAGCCCCAGCATTTT | CASSVQGPSQPQHF | TRBD1 | TRBV7-9 | - | TRBJ1-5
TGTGCCAGCAGGGGGACAGGGGAATTCGCTGAGCAGTTCTTC | CASRGTGEFAEQFF | TRBD1 | TRBV6-6 | - | TRBJ2-1
TGTGCCAGCAGCCAAGGGACAGGGCTAAGGGAGCTGTTTTTT | CASSQGTGLRELFF | TRBD1 | TRBV9 | - | TRBJ2-2
TGTGCCAGCAGCGCACAGGGAGACTATGGCTACACCTTC | CASSAQGDYGYTF | - | TRBV7-3 | once | TRBJ1-2
TGTGCCAGCAGCGGGCGGGACAGGGGAAATTCACCCCTCCACTTT | CASSGRDRGNSPLHF | TRBD1 | TRBV7-9 | - | TRBJ1-6
TGTGCCAGCAGTCCCCAACCTAGAGGGACTGGGGCCAACGTCCTGACTTTC | CASSPQPRGTGANVLTF | - | TRBV6-6 | - | TRBJ2-6
TGTGCCAGCAGTTGGGGCCCGGAAAACATTCAGTACTTC | CASSWGPENIQYF | - | TRBV6-5 | - | TRBJ2-4
TGTGCCAGCTCACCTAGGACAGATAGCGTCTACGAGCAGTACTTC | CASSPRTDSVYEQYF | - | TRBV18 | - | TRBJ2-7
TGTGCAGTCAAACAGGGGGCTCACACTGAAGCTTTCTTT | CAVKQGAHTEAFF | TRBD1 | TRBV19 | many | TRBJ1-1
TGTGCCAGCAGTTACTCTTACGTCGGGAGTGGGGACGAGCAGTACTTC | CASSYSYVGSGDEQYF | - | TRBV6-5 | - | TRBJ2-7
TGCGCCAGCAAGGAAACAGGGGGCAGCGAGCAGTACTTC | CASKETGGSEQYF | TRBD1 | TRBV5-1 | - | TRBJ2-7
TGTGCCAGCAGCAAGACTAGCGGGAGTCGCACCGGGGAGCTGTTTTTT | CASSKTSGSRTGELFF | TRBD2 | TRBV7-2 | - | TRBJ2-2
TGTGCCATCAGTGATAAGGCAGGCTCCACAGATACGCAGTATTTT | CAISDKAGSTDTQYF | - | TRBV10-3 | - | TRBJ2-3
TGTGCCAGCAGGCGAACTAGGTCCGGGGAGCTGTTTTTT | CASRRTRSGELFF | - | TRBV11-2 | - | TRBJ2-2
TGTGCCAGCAGTTTATTACAGGGCTCTGGGGCCAACGTCCTGACTTTC | CASSLLQGSGANVLTF | - | TRBV28 | - | TRBJ2-6